This paragraph covers one T cell receptor beta chain sequence. This entry belongs to a study of blood T cell repertoires in COVID-19. Across the whole study: The United States, Italy and Spain were the sources of the acute and convalescent COVID-19 samples.

CDR3 size: 14 residues. CDR1 PRHDT and CDR2 FYEKMQ come from the germline V gene (reference sequence). The V end lost 5 bases, the J end lost 3 bases, and 14 bases lay between the germline ends. Here immunoSEQ multiplex PCR was the method, and the copy in TCRdb shows in-frame clones only, minus some. This table has 250,000 to 300,000 clones, around 90% appearing once. This sequence originates from a woman aged 50 to 60 with COVID-19, enrolled during active disease. Material: peripheral blood. The chain employs TRBV13 and TRBJ2-7; possible D gene TRBD2, 6 bases. In nucleotides, the CDR3 is TGTGCCAGCAGCAAAACGGGACTGAACTACGAGCAGTACTTC. Protein sequence: CASSKTGLNYEQYF.